Sequencing of this T cell receptor (beta chain) was carried out in a study of shared clonotypes between healthy human individuals. Clones were sequenced by immunoSEQ multiplex PCR, and TCRdb holds only the in-frame ones, with some missing. The table includes 760,000 or so clones, about 96% detected once. To note about this clone: Its specificity is unknown.

Notes on the study in general: All-four-donor shared clonotypes had higher generation probabilities than non-shared clonotypes did. In general, naive subsets displayed greater estimated richness than memory subsets did.

Trimming cost V 1 base and J 0 bases, with 11 bases left between them. The CDR3 runs to 16 residues. Germline V lookup: CDR1 MGHRA, CDR2 YSYEKL. Cells designated naive CD8 were CD45RO-negative and were positively selected for CCR7, with terminally differentiated effector memory CD45RA+ cells excluded. This chain joins TRBV4-1 and TRBJ2-3; no clear D. The sequenced sample consisted of naive CD8+ T cells sorted from blood. The TCR was taken from a man in his thirties or forties in good health. CDR3 sequence (DNA): TGCGCCAGCAGCCAAGGGCCCGGCGCTAGCACAGATACGCAGTATTTT. Its translation is CASSQGPGASTDTQYF.